This TCR beta chain derives from a study of OX40 agonist ivuxolimab in advanced cancers. Sequencing used immunoSEQ multiplex PCR; TCRdb keeps in-frame clones, though not all of them. The sample holds 75,000 to 90,000 clones; roughly 92% are singletons and the top ten take roughly 1.1%. Germline CDR1 reads LGHNA; CDR2 reads YNFKEQ. The CDR3 contains 15 residues. V lost 4 bases and J lost 0, with 9 bases in between. The chain uses TRBV4-2 and TRBJ2-2, with a weak D call TRBD2 (5 bases). This sequence was found in an adult with an advanced solid tumor such as melanoma, head and neck, liver or kidney cancer. The material was CD4+ or CD8+ T cells sorted from blood, obtained in a trial of the OX40 agonist ivuxolimab. CDR3 bases: TGTGCCAGCAGCCCAGCGGATTCGAACACCGGGGAGCTGTTTTTT. It specifies CASSPADSNTGELFF.